These T cell receptor beta chains were read from a single sample in a study of shared clonotypes between healthy human individuals. Generated by immunoSEQ multiplex PCR, the TCRdb table keeps only in-frame clones and is missing some. The sample consists of some 1,100,000 clones, roughly 74% of them appearing once. The specimen sequenced was memory CD4+ T cells from PBMCs. These receptors all stem from a man between 18 and 35 years old in good health. Some clones in this sample may be carry-over from other donors' samples. CDR3s include the opening cysteine and the closing phenylalanine or tryptophan. The D gene is left open where the match is weak. Part of the rows lack a size; the others show once, few, many or a class for expanded clones.

V gene	D gene	clone size	J gene	CDR3 DNA	CDR3 protein
TRBV4-3	TRBD1	NA	TRBJ1-2	TGCGCCAGCAGGGGACAGAGTAACTATGGCTACACCTTC	CASRGQSNYGYTF
TRBV4-1	NA	many	TRBJ1-2	TGCGCCAGCAGCCAAGATTGGAGGGGCGCTGGCTATGGCTACACCTTC	CASSQDWRGAGYGYTF
TRBV7-2	NA	NA	TRBJ2-2	TGTGCCAGCAGGCCAGGGGGGGCCGGCACCGGGGAGCTGTTTTTT	CASRPGGAGTGELFF
TRBV6-1	NA	NA	TRBJ2-7	TGTGCCAGCAGTGGGGCCTCGGGTTACGAGCAGTACTTC	CASSGASGYEQYF
TRBV28	NA	NA	TRBJ1-5	TGTGCCAGCATGGGGGGGGGCGCGGGTCAGCCCCAGCATTTT	CASMGGGAGQPQHF
TRBV7-2	NA	few	TRBJ1-4	TGTGCCAGCAGACTTGGCTTGGGGATGGAAAAACTGTTTTTT	CASRLGLGMEKLFF
TRBV6-1	NA	few	TRBJ1-3	TGTGCCAGCAGTGGAACCTACTCTGGAAACACCATATATTTT	CASSGTYSGNTIYF
TRBV5-1	TRBD2	few	TRBJ2-1	TGCGCCAGCAGCCGTAACGGGCTAGCGGGACTCTACAATGAGCAGTTCTTC	CASSRNGLAGLYNEQFF
TRBV7-2	TRBD1	NA	TRBJ1-2	TGTGCCAGCAGCGCAGGACAGGGGGCTAGCTATGGCTACACCTTC	CASSAGQGASYGYTF
TRBV28	NA	NA	TRBJ2-1	TGTGCCAGCAGTTTAATTGACAATGAGCAGTTCTTC	CASSLIDNEQFF